Reported below is one T cell receptor beta chain. The sample comes from a study of patients and donors after allogeneic stem cell transplantation. V gave up 3 bases and J gave up 1 base, with 9 bases separating them. In germline, CDR1 is DFQATT, CDR2 SNEGSKA (reference sequence). The CDR3 consists of 13 residues. TCRdb processed the RT-PCR reads anew with MiXCR; each CDR3 protein has one entry. The top ten clones hold roughly 6.4% of a sample with about a million distinct CDR3 sequences, 15% to 20% of them seen once. The material sequenced was blood, either unsorted or a sorted T cell fraction (not recorded which). This sequence originates from a human donor who was either an allogeneic HSCT recipient or a stem cell or donor lymphocyte infusion donor (not recorded which). It is not recorded whose cells these are; they may come from a transplant donor. The chain couples TRBV20-1 to TRBJ1-2; perhaps TRBD1 as D (5 bases). For the CDR3, the DNA is TGCAGTGCTAGGGGACTGATTAACTATGGCTACACCTTC. Amino acids: CSARGLINYGYTF.